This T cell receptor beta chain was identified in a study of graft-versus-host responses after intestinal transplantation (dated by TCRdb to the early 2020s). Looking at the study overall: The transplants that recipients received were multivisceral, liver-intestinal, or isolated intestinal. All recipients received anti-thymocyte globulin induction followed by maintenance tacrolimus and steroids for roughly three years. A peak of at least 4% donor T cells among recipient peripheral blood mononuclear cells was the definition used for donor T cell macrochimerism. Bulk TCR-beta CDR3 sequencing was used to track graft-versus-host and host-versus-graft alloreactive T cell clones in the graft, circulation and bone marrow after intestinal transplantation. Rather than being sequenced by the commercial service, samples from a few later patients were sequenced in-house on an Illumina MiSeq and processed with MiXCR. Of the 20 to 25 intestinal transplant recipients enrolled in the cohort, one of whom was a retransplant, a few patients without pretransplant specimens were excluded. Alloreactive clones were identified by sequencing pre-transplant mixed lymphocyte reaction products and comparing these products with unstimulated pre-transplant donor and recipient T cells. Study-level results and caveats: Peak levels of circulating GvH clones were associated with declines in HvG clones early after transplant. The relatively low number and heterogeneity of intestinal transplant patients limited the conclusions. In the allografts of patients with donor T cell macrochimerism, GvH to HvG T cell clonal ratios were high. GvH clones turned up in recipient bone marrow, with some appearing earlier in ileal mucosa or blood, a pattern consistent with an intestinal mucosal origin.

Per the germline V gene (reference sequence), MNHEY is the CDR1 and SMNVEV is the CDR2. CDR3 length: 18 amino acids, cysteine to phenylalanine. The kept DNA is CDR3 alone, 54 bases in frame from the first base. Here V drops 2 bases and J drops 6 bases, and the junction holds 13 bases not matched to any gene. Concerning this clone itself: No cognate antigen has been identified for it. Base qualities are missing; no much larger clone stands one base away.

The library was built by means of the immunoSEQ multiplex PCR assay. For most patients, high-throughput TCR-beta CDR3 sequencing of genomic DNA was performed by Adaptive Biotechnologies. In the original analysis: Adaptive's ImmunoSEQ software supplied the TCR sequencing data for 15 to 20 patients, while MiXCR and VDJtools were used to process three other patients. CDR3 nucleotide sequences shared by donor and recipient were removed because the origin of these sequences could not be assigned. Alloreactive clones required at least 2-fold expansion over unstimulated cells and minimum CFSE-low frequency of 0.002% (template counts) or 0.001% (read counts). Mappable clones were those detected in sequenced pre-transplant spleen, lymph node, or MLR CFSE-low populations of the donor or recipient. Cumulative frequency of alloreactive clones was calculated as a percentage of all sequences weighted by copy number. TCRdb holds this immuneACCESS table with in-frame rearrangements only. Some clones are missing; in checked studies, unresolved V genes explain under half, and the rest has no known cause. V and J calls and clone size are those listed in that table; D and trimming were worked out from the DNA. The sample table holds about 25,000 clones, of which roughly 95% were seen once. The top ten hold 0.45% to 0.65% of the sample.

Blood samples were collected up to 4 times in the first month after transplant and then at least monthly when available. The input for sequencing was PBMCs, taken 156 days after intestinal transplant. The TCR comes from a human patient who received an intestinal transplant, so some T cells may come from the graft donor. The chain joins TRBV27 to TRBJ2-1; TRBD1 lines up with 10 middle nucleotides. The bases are TGTGCCAGCAGTTTAACGGGGACAGGGGCAACCCTCGGCAATGAGCAGTTCTTC. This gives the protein CASSLTGTGATLGNEQFF.